These 9 T cell receptor beta chains were sequenced from one sample in a study of blood T cell repertoires in COVID-19. Measured with immunoSEQ multiplex PCR; TCRdb has only the in-frame clones, and not every one. The table includes 150,000 to 200,000 clones, roughly 78% detected once. The specimen sequenced was peripheral blood. These receptor sequences come from an elderly woman with active or convalescent COVID-19.

The chain carries TRBV6-2 or TRBV6-3 and TRBJ1-2; TRBD1 agrees at 8 bases. The CDR3 loop spans 15 amino acids. CDR1 and CDR2 from the germline V gene are MNHEY and SVGEGT. J was trimmed by 10 bases and V by 5 bases; bases with no gene match: 15. The CDR3 spells CASSNLPDRVYSYTF. Here the CDR3 DNA reads TGTGCCAGCAGTAACTTACCGGACAGGGTTTATTCCTACACCTTC.

Comments on this clone: Other DNA variants within this sample encode the same CDR3. The CDR3 loop reads CASSNPGTIYF. CDR3 nucleotide sequence: TGTGCCAGCTCAAACCCCGGCACCATATATTTT. The V gene is TRBV12-3 or TRBV12-4, the J gene TRBJ1-3; D uncertain. The CDR3 length is 11 residues. Trimming pared 8 bases from V and 9 bases from J, leaving 11 bases between.

The CDR3 DNA reads TGTGCCAGCAGTTTTCAAATCGGGGGTCTTGGGTACTTC. Translated: CASSFQIGGLGYF. The V call is TRBV12-3 or TRBV12-4, the J call TRBJ2-7, with D possibly matching TRBD2 (6 bases). This CDR3 is 13 amino acids long. Trimming took 3 bases from V and 12 from J, leaving 18 bases between them.

V gene TRBV6-5 combines with J gene TRBJ1-4; no reliable D call. The CDR3 consists of 16 residues. Trimming cost V 0 bases and J 4 bases, with 12 bases left between them. Per the germline V gene, CDR1 is MNHEY and CDR2 is SVGAGI. The CDR3 protein is CASSYSSYERNEKLFF. CDR3 DNA: TGTGCCAGCAGTTACTCGAGCTACGAACGTAATGAAAAACTGTTTTTT.

The J gene is TRBJ2-3, the V gene TRBV5-1; D not resolved. Trimming stripped 0 bases from V and 0 bases from J, with 8 bases between. Germline loops: CDR1 SGHRS, CDR2 YFSETQ. There are 15 residues in the CDR3. The CDR3 protein is CASSLVARSTDTQYF. CDR3 nucleotides: TGCGCCAGCAGCTTGGTGGCCAGAAGCACAGATACGCAGTATTTT.

This rearrangement joins TRBV24-1 to TRBJ2-2, with D possibly being TRBD1 (5 bases). CDR1 KGHDR and CDR2 SFDVKD come from the germline V gene. The CDR3 sequence is 16 residues long. Trimming left V 3 bases short and J 1 base short, with 11 bases between. The CDR3 DNA follows: TGTGCCACCAGTGATACCGCAAGGGGGAACACCGGGGAGCTGTTTTTT. This sequence encodes CATSDTARGNTGELFF.

V gene TRBV19 combines with J gene TRBJ2-7, with TRBD2 matching 7 bases. This CDR3 spans 15 amino acids. V was pared by 2 bases and J by 2 bases, with 6 bases of the junction left unmatched. The germline V gene encodes CDR1 LNHDA and CDR2 SQIVND (reference sequence). The CDR3 coding sequence is TGTGCCAGTAGTATACAGTGGGGGGGGACCTACGAGCAGTACTTC. Residues: CASSIQWGGTYEQYF.

This clone has just a few counts. V usage is TRBV5-4 and J usage is TRBJ1-6; D gene uncertain. This CDR3 spans 15 amino acids. Germline CDR1 is SGHNT and CDR2 is YYREEE (reference sequence). Trimming pared 4 bases from V and 7 bases from J, leaving 15 bases between. The CDR3 DNA follows: TGTGCCAGCAGCCTACGGGCTGAGGGAAATTCACCCCTCCACTTT. Protein sequence: CASSLRAEGNSPLHF.

The chain carries TRBV5-6 and TRBJ2-3, with D tentatively TRBD2 (6 bases). The ends were cut back, 0 bases at V and 0 bases at J, with 14 bases in the middle. The CDR3 is 17 amino acids. Germline V lookup: CDR1 SGHDT, CDR2 YYEEEE. For the CDR3, the DNA is TGTGCCAGCAGCTTGGACCTCGGGGGAACTAGCACAGATACGCAGTATTTT. Protein product: CASSLDLGGTSTDTQYF.